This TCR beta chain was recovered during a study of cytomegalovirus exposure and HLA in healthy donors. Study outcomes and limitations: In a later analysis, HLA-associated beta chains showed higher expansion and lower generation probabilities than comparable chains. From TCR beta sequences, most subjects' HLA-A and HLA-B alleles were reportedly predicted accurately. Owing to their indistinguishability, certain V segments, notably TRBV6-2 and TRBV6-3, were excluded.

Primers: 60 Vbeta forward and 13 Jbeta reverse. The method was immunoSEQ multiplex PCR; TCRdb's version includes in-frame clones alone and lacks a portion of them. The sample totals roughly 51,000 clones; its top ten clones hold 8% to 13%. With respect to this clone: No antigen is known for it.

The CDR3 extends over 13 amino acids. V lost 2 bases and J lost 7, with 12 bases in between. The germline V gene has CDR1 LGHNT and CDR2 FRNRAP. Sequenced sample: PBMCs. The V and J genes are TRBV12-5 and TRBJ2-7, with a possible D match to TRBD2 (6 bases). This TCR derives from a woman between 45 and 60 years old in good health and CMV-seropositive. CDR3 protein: CASGLTWGEEQYF. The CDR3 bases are TGTGCTAGTGGTTTGACTTGGGGGGAGGAGCAGTACTTC.